This TCR beta chain was documented in a study of memory CD4+ T cells and cytomegalovirus serostatus. In regard to this clone: The identical CDR3 is also encoded by other nucleotide sequences in the sample.

Sequencing was performed with immunoSEQ multiplex PCR; in TCRdb, only in-frame clones are kept and a portion is missing. Seen here are about 44,000 clones, over 65% observed once, and the top ten hold less than 2.5%. The sort gate was single viable CD3+CD4+CD8-CD45RO+ cells for memory CD4+ T cells. Trimming removed 0 bases at V and 4 bases at J, with 7 bases between. The CDR3 consists of 13 residues. Germline V gene sequence: CDR1 SGDLS, CDR2 YYNGEE. Sequencing was performed on memory CD4+ T cells from blood. The V and J genes are TRBV9 and TRBJ2-5; perhaps D is TRBD1 or TRBD2 (5 bases each). The sequence was collected from an adult in good health and CMV-seronegative. The CDR3 here is CASSVEGRETQYF. The CDR3 nucleotides read TGTGCCAGCAGCGTAGAGGGGAGAGAGACCCAGTACTTC.